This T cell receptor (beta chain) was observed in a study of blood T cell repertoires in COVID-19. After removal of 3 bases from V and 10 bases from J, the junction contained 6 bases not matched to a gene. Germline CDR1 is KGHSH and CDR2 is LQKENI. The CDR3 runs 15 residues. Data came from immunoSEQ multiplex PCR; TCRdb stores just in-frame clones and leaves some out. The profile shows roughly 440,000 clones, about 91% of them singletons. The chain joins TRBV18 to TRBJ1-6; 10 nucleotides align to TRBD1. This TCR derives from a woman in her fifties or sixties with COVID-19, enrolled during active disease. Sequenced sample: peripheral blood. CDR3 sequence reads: CASSPRDRGGSPLHF. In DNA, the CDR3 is TGTGCCAGCTCACCCAGGGACAGGGGAGGATCACCCCTCCACTTT.